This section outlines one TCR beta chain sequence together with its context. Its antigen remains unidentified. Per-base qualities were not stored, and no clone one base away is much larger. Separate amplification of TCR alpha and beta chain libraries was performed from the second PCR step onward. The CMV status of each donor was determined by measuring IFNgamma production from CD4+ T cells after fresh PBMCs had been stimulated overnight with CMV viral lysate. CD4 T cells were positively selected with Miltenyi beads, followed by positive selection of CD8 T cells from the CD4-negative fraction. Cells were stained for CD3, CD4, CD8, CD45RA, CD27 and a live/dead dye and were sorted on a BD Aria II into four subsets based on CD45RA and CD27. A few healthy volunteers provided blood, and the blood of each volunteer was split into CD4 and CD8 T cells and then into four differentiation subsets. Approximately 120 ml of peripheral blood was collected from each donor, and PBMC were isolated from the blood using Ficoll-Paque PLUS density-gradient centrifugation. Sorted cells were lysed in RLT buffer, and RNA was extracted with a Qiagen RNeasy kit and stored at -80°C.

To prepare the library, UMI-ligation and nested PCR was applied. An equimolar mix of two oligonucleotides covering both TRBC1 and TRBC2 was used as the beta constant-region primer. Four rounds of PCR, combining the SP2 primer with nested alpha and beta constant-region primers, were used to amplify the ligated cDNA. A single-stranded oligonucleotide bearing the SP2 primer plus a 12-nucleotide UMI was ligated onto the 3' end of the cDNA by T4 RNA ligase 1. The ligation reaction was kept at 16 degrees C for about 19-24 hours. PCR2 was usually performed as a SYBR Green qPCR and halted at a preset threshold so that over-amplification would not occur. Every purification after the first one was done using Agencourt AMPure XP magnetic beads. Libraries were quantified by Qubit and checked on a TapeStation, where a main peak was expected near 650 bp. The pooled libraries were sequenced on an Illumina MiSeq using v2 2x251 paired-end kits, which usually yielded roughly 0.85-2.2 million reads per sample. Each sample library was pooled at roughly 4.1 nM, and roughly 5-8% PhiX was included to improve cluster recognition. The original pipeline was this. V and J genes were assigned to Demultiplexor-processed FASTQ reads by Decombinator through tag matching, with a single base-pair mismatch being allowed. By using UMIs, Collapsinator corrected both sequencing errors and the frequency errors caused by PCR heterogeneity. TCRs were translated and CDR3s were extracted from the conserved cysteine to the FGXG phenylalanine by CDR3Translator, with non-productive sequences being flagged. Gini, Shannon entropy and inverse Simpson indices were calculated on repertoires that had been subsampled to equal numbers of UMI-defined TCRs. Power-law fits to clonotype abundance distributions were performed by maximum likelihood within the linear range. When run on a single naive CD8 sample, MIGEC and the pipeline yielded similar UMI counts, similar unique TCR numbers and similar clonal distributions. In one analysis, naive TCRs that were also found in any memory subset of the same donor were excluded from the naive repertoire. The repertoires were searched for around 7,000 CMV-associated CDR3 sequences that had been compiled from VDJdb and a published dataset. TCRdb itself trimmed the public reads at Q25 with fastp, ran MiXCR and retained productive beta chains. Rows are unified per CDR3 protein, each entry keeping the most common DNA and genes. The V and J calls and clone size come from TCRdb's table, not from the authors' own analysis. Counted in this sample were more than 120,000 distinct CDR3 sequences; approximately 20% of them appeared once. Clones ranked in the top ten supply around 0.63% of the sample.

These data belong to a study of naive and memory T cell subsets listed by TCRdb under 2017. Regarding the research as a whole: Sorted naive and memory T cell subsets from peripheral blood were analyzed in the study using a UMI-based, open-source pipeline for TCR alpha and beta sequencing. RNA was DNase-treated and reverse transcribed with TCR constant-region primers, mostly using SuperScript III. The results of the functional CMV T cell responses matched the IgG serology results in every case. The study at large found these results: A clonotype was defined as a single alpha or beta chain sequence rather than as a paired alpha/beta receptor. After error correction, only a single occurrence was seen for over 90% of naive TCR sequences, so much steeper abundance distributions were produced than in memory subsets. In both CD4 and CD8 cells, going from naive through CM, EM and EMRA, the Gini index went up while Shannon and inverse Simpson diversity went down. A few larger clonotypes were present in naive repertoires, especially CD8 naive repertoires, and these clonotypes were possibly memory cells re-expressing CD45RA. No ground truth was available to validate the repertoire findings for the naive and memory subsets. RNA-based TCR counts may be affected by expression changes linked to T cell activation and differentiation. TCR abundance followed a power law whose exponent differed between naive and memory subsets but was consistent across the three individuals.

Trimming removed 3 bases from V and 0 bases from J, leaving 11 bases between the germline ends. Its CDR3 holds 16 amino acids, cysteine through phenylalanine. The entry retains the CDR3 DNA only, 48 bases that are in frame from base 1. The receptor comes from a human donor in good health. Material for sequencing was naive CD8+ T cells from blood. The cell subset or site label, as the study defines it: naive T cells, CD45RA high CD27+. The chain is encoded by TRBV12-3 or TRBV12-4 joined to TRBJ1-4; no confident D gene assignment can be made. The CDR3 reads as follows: CASSFVGPATNEKLFF. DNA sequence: TGTGCCAGCAGTTTTGTGGGCCCGGCAACTAATGAAAAACTGTTTTTT.